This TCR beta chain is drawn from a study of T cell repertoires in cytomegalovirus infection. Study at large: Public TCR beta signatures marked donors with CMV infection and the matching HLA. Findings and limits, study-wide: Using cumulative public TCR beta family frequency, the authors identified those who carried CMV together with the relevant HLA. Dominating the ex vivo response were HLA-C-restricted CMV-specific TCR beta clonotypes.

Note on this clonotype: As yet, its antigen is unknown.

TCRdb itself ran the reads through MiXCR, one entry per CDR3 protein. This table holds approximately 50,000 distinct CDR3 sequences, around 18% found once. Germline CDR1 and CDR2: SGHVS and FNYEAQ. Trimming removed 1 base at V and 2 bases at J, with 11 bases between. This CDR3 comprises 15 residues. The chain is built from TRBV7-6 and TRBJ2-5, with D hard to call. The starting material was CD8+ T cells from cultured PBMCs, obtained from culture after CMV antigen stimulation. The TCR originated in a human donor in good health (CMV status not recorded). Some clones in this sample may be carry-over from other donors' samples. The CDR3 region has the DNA TGTGCCAGCAGCTTAGGGGGAAGAGTACAAGAGACCCAGTACTTC. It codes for CASSLGGRVQETQYF.